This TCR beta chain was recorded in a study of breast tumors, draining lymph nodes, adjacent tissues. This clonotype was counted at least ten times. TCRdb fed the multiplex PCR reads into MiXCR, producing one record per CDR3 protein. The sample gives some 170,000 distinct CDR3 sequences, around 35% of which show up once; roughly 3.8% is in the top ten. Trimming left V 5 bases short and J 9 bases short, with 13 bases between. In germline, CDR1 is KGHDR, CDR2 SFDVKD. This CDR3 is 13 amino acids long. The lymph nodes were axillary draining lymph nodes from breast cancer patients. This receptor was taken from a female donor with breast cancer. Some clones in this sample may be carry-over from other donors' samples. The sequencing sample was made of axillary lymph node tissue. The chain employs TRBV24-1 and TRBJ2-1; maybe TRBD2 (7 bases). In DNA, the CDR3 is TGTGCCACCAGTGCCTGGGGGGGGGCTGAGCAGTTCTTC. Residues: CATSAWGGAEQFF.